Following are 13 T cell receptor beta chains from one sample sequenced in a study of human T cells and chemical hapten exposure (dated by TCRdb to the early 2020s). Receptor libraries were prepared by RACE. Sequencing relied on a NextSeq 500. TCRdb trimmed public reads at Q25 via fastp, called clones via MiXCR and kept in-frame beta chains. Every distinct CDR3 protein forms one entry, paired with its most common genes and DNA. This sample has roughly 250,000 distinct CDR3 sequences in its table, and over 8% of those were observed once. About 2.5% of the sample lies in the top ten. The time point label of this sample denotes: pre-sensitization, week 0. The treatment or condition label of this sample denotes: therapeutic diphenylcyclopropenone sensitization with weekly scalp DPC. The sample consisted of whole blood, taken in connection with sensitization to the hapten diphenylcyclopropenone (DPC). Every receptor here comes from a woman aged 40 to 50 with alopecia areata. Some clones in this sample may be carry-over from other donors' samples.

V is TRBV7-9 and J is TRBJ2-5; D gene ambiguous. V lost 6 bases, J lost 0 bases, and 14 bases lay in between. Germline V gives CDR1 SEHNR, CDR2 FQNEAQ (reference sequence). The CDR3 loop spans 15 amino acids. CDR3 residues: CASRPPLTYQETQYF. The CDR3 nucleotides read TGTGCCAGCAGGCCACCGCTCACGTACCAAGAGACCCAGTACTTC. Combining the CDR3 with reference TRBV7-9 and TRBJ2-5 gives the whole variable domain DTGVSQNPRHKITKRGQNVTFRCDPISEHNRLYWYRQTLGQGPEFLTYFQNEAQLEKSRLLSDRFSAERPKGSFSTLEIQRTEQGDSAMYLCASRPPLTYQETQYFGPGTRLLVL.

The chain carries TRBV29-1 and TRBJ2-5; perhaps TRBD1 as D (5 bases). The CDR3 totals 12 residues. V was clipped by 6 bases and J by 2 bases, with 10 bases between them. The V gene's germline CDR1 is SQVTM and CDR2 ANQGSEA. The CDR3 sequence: CSVLTVQETQYF. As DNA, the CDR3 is TGCAGCGTCTTGACAGTACAAGAGACCCAGTACTTC.

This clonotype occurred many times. CDR3 DNA: TGTGCCAGCAGTTGGGGGGACTATGGCTACACCTTC. Translation: CASSWGDYGYTF. This rearrangement joins TRBV28 to TRBJ1-2; TRBD1 is a possible D gene (5 bases). The germline V gene encodes CDR1 MDHEN and CDR2 SYDVKM. Trimming took off 4 bases at V and 3 bases at J, with 6 bases between the two ends. This CDR3 has 12 residues.

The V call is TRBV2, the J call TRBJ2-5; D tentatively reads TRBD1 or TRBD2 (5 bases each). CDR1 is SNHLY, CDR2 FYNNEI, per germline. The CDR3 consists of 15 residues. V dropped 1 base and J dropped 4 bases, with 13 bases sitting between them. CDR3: CASSEVGPYPETQYF. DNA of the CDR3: TGTGCCAGCAGTGAAGTGGGACCCTACCCAGAGACCCAGTACTTC.

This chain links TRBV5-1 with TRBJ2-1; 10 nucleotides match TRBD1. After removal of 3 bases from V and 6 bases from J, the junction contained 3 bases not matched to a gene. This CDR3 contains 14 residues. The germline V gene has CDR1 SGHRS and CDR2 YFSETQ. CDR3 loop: CASSSRDRGNEQFF. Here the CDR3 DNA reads TGCGCCAGCAGCTCCCGGGACAGGGGCAATGAGCAGTTCTTC. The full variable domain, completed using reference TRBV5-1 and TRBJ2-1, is KAGVTQTPRYLIKTRGQQVTLSCSPISGHRSVSWYQQTPGQGLQFLFEYFSETQRNKGNFPGRFSGRQFSNSRSEMNVSTLELGDSALYLCASSSRDRGNEQFFGPGTRLTVL.

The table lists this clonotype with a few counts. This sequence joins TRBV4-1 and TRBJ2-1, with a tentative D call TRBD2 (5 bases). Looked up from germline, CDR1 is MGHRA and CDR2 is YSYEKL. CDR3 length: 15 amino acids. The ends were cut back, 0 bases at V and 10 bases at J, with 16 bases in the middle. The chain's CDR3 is CASSQDSGIQWEQFF. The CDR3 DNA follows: TGCGCCAGCAGCCAAGATTCCGGGATACAATGGGAGCAGTTCTTC.

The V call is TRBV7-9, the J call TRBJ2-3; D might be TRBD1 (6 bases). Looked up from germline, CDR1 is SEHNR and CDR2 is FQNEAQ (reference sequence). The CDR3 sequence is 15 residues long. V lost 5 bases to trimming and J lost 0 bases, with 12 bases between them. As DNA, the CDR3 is TGTGCCAGCAGCAGACCGACAGGTAGCACAGATACGCAGTATTTT. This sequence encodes CASSRPTGSTDTQYF.

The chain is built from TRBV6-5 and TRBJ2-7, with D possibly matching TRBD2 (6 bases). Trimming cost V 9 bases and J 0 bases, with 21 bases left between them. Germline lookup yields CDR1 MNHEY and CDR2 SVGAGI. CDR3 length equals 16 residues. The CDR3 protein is CASKERGGGLSYEQYF. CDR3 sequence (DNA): TGTGCCAGTAAAGAGAGGGGCGGAGGGCTCTCCTACGAGCAGTACTTC.

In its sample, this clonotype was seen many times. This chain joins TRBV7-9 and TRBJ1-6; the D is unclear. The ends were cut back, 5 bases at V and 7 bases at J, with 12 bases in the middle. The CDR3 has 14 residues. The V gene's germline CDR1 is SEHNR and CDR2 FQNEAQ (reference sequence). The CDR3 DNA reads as TGTGCCAGCAGCCCCTTGGGCCCGAATTCACCCCTCCACTTT. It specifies CASSPLGPNSPLHF.

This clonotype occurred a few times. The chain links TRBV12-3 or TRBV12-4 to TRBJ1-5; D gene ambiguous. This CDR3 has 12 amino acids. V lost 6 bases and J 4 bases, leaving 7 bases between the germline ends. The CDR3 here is CASRGDNQPQHF. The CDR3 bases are TGTGCCAGCAGAGGAGATAATCAGCCCCAGCATTTT.

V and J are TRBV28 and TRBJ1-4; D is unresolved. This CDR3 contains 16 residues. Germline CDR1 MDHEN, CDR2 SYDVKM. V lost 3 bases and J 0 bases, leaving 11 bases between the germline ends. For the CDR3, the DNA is TGTGCCAGCAGTTTGGAAGGCACTGCAACTAATGAAAAACTGTTTTTT. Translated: CASSLEGTATNEKLFF.

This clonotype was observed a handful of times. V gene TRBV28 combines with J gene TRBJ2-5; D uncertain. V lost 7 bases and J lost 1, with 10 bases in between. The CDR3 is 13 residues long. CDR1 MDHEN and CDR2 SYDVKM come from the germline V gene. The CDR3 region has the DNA TGTGCCAGCACCTCGGGCCTCCAAGAGACCCAGTACTTC. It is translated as CASTSGLQETQYF.

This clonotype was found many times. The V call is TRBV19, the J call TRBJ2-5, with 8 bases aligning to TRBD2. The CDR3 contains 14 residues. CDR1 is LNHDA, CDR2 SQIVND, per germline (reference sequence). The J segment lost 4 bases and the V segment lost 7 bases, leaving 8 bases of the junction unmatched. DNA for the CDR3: TGTGCCAGTAAACGGGAGGGTCTCGGAGAGACCCAGTACTTC. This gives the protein CASKREGLGETQYF.